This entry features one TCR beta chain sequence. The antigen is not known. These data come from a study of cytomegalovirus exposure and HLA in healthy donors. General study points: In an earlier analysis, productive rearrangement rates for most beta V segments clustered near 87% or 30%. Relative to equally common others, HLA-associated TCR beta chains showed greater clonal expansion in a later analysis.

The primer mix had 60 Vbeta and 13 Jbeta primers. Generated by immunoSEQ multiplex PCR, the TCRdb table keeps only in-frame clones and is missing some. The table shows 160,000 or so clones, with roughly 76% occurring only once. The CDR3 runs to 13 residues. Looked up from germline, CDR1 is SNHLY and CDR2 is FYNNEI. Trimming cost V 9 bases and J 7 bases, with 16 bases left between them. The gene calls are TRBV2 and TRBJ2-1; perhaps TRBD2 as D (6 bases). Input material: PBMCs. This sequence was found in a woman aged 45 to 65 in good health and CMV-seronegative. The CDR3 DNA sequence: TGTGCCAGGGGGGGACGGTTCGGAAATGAGCAGTTCTTC. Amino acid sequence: CARGGRFGNEQFF.